These 10 T cell receptor beta chains were all obtained from the same sample, sequenced in a study of blood T cells in healthy people across ages. A second PCR of roughly 7 to 11 cycles used a sample-barcoded 5' primer and a J-beta primer mix. TCRdb called the 5' RACE reads again in MiXCR, with one record for every CDR3 protein. The sample includes about 690,000 distinct CDR3 sequences, roughly 43% of them seen just once. The sample taken for sequencing was blood. The receptors were sampled from a man older than 75 in good health.

This chain joins TRBV20-1 and TRBJ2-1, with D hard to call. Trimming removed 3 bases at V and 14 bases at J, with 17 bases between. CDR1 is DFQATT, CDR2 SNEGSKA, per germline (reference sequence). The CDR3 is 12 residues long. This chain's CDR3 is CSAREYMMIKFF. CDR3 DNA: TGCAGTGCTAGGGAATATATGATGATAAAGTTCTTC.

Only a few counts were recorded for this clonotype. The chain has TRBV24-1 and TRBJ1-2, with a tentative D call TRBD1 (6 bases). The CDR3 sequence is 13 residues long. Germline lookup yields CDR1 KGHDR and CDR2 SFDVKD. V was shortened by 4 bases and J by 8 bases, with 13 bases between the two germline ends. The CDR3 region is CATSEWQGKGYTF. The CDR3 region has the DNA TGTGCCACCAGTGAATGGCAGGGGAAGGGCTACACCTTC.

The chain joins TRBV19 to TRBJ2-3, with D perhaps TRBD1 or TRBD2 (5 bases each). The CDR3 spans 15 residues. CDR1 and CDR2 from the germline V gene are LNHDA and SQIVND (reference sequence). Trimming stripped 9 bases from V and 3 bases from J, with 19 bases between. CDR3 DNA sequence: TGTGCCAGCAGTCGTGGGGGTTCTGGGACAGATACGCAGTATTTT. Protein: CASSRGGSGTDTQYF.

The chain is built from TRBV20-1 and TRBJ2-3; 8 positions match TRBD2. V was pared by 0 bases and J by 7 bases, with 3 bases of the junction left unmatched. The CDR3 spans 13 residues. Per germline, CDR1 DFQATT and CDR2 SNEGSKA (reference sequence). The CDR3 sequence is CSARERGVYTQYF. CDR3 sequence (DNA): TGCAGTGCTAGAGAGCGGGGGGTGTATACGCAGTATTTT.

The chain employs TRBV4-2 and TRBJ1-2; 8 nucleotides agree with TRBD1. J was trimmed by 6 bases and V by 0 bases; bases with no gene match: 12. Germline CDR1 reads LGHNA; CDR2 reads YNFKEQ. CDR3 size: 17 residues. The CDR3 here is CASSQDGVVRGPDGYTF. Written as DNA, the CDR3 is TGTGCCAGCAGCCAAGATGGGGTAGTCAGGGGGCCAGATGGCTACACCTTC.

The chain couples TRBV9 to TRBJ2-7; possibly TRBD1 for D (6 bases). Looked up from germline, CDR1 is SGDLS and CDR2 is YYNGEE. Trimming removed 3 bases from V and 6 bases from J, with 13 bases in between. CDR3 size: 13 residues. The CDR3, as DNA: TGTGCCAGCAGCGGACTGGTAGGGGGCGAGCAGTACTTC. Protein product: CASSGLVGGEQYF.

This clonotype appeared many times. The chain links TRBV28 to TRBJ2-7; TRBD1 matches at 9 bases. V gave up 5 bases and J gave up 5 bases; unmatched junction bases: 10. This CDR3 contains 15 residues. Germline V gene sequence: CDR1 MDHEN, CDR2 SYDVKM. CDR3 amino acids: CASSTPGTGIHEQYF. The CDR3 DNA sequence: TGTGCCAGCAGTACCCCCGGGACAGGGATCCACGAGCAGTACTTC.

Regarding this clonotype: One end of the junction varies from germline; a read error may be responsible. The chain carries TRBV5-8 and TRBJ1-1; no clear D gene. The CDR3 spans 14 residues. CDR1 SGHTS and CDR2 YDEGEE come from the germline V gene. The CDR3: CASSLRQLNTKAFF. The CDR3 nucleotides read TGTGCCAGCAGCTTGCGGCAACTGAACACTAAAGCTTTCTTT. Using reference TRBV5-8 and TRBJ1-1 for the parts outside the CDR3, the full variable domain is EAGVTQSPTHLIKTRGQQATLRCSPISGHTSVYWYQQALGLGLQFLLWYDEGEERNRGNFPPRFSGRQFPNYSSELNVNALELEDSALYLCASSLRQLNTKAFFGQGTRLTVV.

The CDR3 reads CASSFLARESTDTQYF. The CDR3 region has the DNA TGTGCCAGCAGTTTTCTAGCTCGGGAGTCCACAGATACGCAGTATTTT. The chain uses TRBV28 and TRBJ2-3, with D possibly being TRBD2 (6 bases). The CDR3 runs to 16 residues. Trimming cost V 3 bases and J 2 bases, with 15 bases left between them. From germline, CDR1 is MDHEN and CDR2 SYDVKM.

This clonotype is a singleton in its sample. The V and J genes are TRBV3-1 and TRBJ2-7; D is possibly TRBD1 (5 bases). Trimming shortened V by 3 bases and J by 2 bases, and 14 bases separated the two germline ends. Per germline, CDR1 LGHDT and CDR2 YNNKEL (reference sequence). This CDR3 is 15 amino acids long. The CDR3 DNA reads as TGTGCCAGCAGCCAGGCGGTACAGGAGACCTACGAGCAGTACTTC. It codes for CASSQAVQETYEQYF.